This TCR beta chain was sequenced for a study of T cell responses to AZD1222 COVID-19 vaccine. Only in-frame clones appear in the TCRdb table, and some are missing; sequencing was by immunoSEQ multiplex PCR. The table has about 27,000 clones, about 90% seen once. CDR3 size: 17 residues. The V and J ends lost 6 bases and 2 bases, in that order; junction bases with no gene match: 14. Germline V gene lookup returns CDR1 SGHNT and CDR2 YENEEA. The J gene is TRBJ2-3, the V gene TRBV11-3; 7 bases fit TRBD2. The origin of this receptor is an adult who received the AZD1222 COVID-19 vaccine. The sequenced sample was peripheral blood, obtained 28 days after the second AZD1222 dose. The CDR3 DNA follows: TGTGCCAGCAGACCGCTACCCGGGAGGCGGGACACAGATACGCAGTATTTT. Residues: CASRPLPGRRDTDTQYF.